This entry describes one T cell receptor (beta chain). The antigen is not known. This entry comes from a study of T cell responses to AZD1222 COVID-19 vaccine. General study points: Repertoires were sampled only after the peak T cell response.

Trimming shortened V by 3 bases and J by 5 bases, and 11 bases separated the two germline ends. Germline V gives CDR1 SNHLY, CDR2 FYNNEI. The CDR3 runs 13 residues. Libraries were prepared by immunoSEQ multiplex PCR; TCRdb keeps only in-frame clonotypes and omits some of them. Among under 200,000 clones, around 90% were seen once, and the ten largest hold under 5%. This TCR was recovered from an adult in good health. Sample: peripheral blood, taken on day 0 of AZD1222 vaccination. The gene calls are TRBV2 and TRBJ2-7; no reliable D call. The CDR3 DNA follows: TGTGCCAGCAGTGAGGTCAGCGCCCACGAGCAGTACTTC. This translates into CASSEVSAHEQYF.